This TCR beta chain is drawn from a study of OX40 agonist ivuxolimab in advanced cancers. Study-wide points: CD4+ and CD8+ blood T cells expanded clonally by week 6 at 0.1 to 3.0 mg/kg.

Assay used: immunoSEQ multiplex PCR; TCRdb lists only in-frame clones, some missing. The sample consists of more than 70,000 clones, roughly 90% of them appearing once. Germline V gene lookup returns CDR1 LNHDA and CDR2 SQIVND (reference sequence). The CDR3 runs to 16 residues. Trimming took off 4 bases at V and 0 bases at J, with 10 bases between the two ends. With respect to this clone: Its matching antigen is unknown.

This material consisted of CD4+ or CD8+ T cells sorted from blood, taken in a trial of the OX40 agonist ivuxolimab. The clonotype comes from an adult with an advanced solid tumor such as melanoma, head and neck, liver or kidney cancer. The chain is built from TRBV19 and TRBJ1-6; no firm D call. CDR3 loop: CASSKLIASYNSPLHF. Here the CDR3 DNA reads TGTGCCAGTAGTAAATTAATAGCCTCCTATAATTCACCCCTCCACTTT.